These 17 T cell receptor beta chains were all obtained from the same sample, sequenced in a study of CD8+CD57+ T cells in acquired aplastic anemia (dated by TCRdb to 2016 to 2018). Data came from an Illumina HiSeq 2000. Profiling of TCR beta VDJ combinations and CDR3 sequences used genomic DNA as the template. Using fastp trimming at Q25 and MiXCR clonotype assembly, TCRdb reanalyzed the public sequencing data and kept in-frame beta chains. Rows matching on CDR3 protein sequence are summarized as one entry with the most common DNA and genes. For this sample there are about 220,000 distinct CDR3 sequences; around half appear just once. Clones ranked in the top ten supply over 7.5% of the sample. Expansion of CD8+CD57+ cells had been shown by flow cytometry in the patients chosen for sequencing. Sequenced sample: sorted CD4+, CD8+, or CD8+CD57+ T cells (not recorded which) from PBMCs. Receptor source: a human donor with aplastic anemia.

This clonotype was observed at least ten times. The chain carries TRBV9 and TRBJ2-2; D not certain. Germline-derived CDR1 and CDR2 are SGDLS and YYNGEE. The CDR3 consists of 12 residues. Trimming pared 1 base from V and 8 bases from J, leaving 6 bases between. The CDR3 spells CASSVKEGELFF. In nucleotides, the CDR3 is TGTGCCAGCAGCGTAAAGGAAGGGGAGCTGTTTTTT.

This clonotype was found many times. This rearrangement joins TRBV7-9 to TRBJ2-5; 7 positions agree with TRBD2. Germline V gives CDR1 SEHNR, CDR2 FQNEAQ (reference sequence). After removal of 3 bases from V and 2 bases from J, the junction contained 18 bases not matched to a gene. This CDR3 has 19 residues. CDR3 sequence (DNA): TGTGCCAGCAGCTTCCAACCCCCAAGCGGCGGGAGTTTTCAAGAGACCCAGTACTTC. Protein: CASSFQPPSGGSFQETQYF.

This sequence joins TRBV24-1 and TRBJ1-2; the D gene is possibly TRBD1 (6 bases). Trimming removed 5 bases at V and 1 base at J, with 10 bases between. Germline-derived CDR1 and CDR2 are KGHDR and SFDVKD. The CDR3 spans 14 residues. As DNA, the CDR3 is TGTGCCACCAGTGGGACAGTTCATAACTATGGCTACACCTTC. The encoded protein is CATSGTVHNYGYTF.

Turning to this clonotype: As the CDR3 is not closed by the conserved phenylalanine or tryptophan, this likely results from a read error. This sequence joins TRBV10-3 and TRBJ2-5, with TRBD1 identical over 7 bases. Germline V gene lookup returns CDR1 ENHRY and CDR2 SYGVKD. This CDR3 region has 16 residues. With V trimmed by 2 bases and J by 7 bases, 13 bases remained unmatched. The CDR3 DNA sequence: TGTGCCATCAGTGAGAGGGACAGAGGTATTCTAGGGACCCAGTACTAC. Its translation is CAISERDRGILGTQYY.

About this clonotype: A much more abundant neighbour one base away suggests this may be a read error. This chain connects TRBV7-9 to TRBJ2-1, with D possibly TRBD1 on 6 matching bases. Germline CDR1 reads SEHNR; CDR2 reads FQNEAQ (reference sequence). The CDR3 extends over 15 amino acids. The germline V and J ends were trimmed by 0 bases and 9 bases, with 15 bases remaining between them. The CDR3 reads CASSLAGRTESEQFF. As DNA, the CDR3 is TGTGCCAGCAGCTTAGCGGGAAGGACAGAGAGTGAGCAGTTCTTC.

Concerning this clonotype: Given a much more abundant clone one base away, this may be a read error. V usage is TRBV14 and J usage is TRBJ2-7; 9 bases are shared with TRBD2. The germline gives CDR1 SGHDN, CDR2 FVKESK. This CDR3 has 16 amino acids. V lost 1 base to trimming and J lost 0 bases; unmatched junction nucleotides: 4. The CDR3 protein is CASSQGVAGDSYEQYF. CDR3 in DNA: TGTGCCAGCAGCCAAGGAGTAGCGGGAGACTCCTACGAGCAGTACTTC.

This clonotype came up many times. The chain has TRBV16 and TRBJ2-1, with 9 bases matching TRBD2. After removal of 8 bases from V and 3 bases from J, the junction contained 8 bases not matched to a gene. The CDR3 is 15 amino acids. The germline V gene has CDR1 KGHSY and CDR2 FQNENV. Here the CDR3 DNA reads TGTGCCAGCGATCTCCTAGCGGGAAACTACAATGAGCAGTTCTTC. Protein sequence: CASDLLAGNYNEQFF. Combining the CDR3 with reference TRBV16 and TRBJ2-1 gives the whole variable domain GEEVAQTPKHLVRGEGQKAKLYCAPIKGHSYVFWYQQVLKNEFKFLISFQNENVFDETGMPKERFSAKCLPNSPCSLEIQATKLEDSAVYFCASDLLAGNYNEQFFGPGTRLTVL.

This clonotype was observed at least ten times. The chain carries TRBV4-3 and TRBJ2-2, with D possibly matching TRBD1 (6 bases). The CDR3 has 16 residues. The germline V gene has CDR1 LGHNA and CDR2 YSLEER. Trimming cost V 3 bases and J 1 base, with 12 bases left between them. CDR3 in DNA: TGCGCCAGCAGCCAGTTTCGGGGACAGAACACCGGGGAGCTGTTTTTT. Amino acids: CASSQFRGQNTGELFF.

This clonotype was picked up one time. The CDR3 DNA reads as TGTGCCTGGAGTGCCGGAGTTAATCCCTGGGAGCAGTACTTC. Its protein is CAWSAGVNPWEQYF. The chain combines TRBV30 with TRBJ2-7; no reliable D call. This CDR3 region has 14 residues. V was shortened by 1 base and J by 7 bases, with 17 bases between the two germline ends. Germline V gene lookup returns CDR1 GTSNPN and CDR2 SVGIG (reference sequence).

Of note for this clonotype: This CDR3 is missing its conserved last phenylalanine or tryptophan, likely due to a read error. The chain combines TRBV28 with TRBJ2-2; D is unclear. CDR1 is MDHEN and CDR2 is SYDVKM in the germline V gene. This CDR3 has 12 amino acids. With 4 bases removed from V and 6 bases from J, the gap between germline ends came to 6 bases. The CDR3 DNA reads TGTGCCAGCAGTTACTACGCCGGGGAGCTGTTTTCT. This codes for CASSYYAGELFS.

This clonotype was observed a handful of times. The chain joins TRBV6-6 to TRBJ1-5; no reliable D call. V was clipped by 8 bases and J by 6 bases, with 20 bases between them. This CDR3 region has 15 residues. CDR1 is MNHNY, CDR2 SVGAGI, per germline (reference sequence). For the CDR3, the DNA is TGTGCCAGCCGGCTGGCATCCAAGCACGGTCAGCCCCAGCATTTT. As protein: CASRLASKHGQPQHF.

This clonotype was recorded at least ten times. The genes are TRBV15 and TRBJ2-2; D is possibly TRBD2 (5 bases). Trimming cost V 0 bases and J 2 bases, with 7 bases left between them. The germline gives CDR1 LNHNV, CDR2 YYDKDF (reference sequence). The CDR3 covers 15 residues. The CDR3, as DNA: TGTGCCACCAGCAGAGACCCGGGAAACACCGGGGAGCTGTTTTTT. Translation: CATSRDPGNTGELFF.

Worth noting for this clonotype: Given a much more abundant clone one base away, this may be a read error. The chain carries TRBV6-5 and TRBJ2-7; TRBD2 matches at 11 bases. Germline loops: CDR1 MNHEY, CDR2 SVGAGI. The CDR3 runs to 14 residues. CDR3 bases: TGTGCCACCAGACTAGCGGGATCCTCCTACGGGCAGTACTTC. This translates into CATRLAGSSYGQYF.

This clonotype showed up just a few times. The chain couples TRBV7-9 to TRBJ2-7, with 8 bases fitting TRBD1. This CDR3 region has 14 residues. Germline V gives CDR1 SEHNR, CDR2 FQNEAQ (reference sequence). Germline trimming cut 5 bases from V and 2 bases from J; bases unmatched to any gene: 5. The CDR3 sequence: CASSSRTGPYEQYF. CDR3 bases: TGTGCCAGCAGCAGCAGGACAGGGCCCTACGAGCAGTACTTC.

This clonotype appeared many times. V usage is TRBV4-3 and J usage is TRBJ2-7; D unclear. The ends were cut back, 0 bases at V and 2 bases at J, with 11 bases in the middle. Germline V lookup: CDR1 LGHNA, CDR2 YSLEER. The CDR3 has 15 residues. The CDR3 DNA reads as TGCGCCAGCAGCCAAGAGAGCACAACCCCCTACGAGCAGTACTTC. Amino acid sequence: CASSQESTTPYEQYF.

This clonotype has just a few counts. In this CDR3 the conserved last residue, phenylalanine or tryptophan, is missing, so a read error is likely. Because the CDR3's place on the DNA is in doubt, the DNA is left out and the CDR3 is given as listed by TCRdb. This chain's CDR3 is CASSLVRS. The chain links TRBV7-8 to TRBJ1-4. With termini counted, the CDR3 has 8 amino acids. Germline V gives CDR1 SGHVS, CDR2 FQNEAQ.

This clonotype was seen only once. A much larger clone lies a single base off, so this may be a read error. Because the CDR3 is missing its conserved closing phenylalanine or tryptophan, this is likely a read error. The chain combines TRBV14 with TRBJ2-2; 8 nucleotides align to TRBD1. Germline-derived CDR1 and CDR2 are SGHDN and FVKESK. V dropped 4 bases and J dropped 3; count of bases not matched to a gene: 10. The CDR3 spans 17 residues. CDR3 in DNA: TGTGCCAGCAGCCTCGGGCCGTACAGGGGGGACACCGGGGAGCTGTTTCTT. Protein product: CASSLGPYRGDTGELFL.